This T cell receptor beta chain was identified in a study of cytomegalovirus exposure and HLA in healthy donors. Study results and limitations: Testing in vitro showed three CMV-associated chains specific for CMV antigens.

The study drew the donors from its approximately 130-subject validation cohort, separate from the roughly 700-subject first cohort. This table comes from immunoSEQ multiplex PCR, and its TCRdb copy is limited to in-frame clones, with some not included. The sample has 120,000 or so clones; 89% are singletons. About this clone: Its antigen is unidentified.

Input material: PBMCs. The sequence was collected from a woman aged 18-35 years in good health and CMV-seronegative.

CDR3: CASSYLSGTGNQPQHF. CDR3 DNA sequence: TGTGCCAGCAGCTACCTAAGCGGGACAGGGAATCAGCCCCAGCATTTT. The chain is built from TRBV5-5 and TRBJ1-5; TRBD1 matches 9 bases. Losses at the gene ends were 3 bases for V and 4 bases for J; bases not matched to a gene: 8. In germline, CDR1 is SGHKS, CDR2 YYEKEE (reference sequence). The length of the CDR3 is 16 residues.